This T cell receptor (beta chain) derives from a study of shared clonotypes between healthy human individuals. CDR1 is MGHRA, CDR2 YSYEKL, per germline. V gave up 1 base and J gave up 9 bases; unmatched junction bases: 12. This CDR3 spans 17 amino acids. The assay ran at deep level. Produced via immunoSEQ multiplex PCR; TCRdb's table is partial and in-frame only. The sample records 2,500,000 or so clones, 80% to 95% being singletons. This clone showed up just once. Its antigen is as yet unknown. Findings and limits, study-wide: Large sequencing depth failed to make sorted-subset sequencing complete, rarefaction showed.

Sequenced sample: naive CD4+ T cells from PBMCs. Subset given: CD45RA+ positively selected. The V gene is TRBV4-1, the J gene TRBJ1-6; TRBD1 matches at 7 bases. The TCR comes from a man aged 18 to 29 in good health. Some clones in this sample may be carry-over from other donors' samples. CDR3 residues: CASSQGPTGIIGSPLHF. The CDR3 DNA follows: TGCGCCAGCAGCCAAGGACCGACAGGGATTATTGGTTCACCCCTCCACTTT.